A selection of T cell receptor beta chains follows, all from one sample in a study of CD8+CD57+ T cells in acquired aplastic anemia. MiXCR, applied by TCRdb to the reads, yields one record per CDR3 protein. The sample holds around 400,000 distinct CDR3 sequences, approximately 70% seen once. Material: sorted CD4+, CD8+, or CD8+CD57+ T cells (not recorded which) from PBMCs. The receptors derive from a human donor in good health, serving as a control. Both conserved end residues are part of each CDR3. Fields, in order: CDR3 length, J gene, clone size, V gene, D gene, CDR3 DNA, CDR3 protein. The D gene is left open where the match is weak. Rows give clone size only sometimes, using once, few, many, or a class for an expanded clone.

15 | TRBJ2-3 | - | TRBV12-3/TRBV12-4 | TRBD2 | TGTGCCACCGGTTTCGGGACTAGCGGGACAGATACGCAGTATTTT | CATGFGTSGTDTQYF
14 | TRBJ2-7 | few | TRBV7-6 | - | TGTGCCAGCAGCTCGCCGGGACACCCCTACGAGCAGTACTTC | CASSSPGHPYEQYF
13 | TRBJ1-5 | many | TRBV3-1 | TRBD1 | TGTGCCAGCAGCCAGGGACAGAATCAGCCCCAGCATTTT | CASSQGQNQPQHF
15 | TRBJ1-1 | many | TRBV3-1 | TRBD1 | TGTGCCAGCAGCCCGGATGGACAGGGGAACACTGAAGCTTTCTTT | CASSPDGQGNTEAFF
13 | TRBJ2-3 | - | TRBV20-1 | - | TGCAGTGCTGGAGATCACCGGTCAGATACGCAGTATTTT | CSAGDHRSDTQYF
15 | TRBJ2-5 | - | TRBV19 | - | TGTGCCAGCAGTATATATACGAGCAGCCACGACAACCAGTACTTC | CASSIYTSSHDNQYF
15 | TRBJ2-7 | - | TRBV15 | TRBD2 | TGTGCCACCAGCAGAGAGGGCGGGGGGGCCGACGAGCAGTACTTC | CATSREGGGADEQYF
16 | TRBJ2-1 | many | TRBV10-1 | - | TGCGCCAGCAGCCTAGGAGGGGGGGGGGGTTACAATGAGCAGTTCTTC | CASSLGGGGGYNEQFF
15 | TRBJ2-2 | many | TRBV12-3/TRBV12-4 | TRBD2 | TGTGCCAGCAGTGCAGCGGGGGGGCCCACCGGGGAGCTGTTTTTT | CASSAAGGPTGELFF
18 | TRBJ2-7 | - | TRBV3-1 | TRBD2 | TGTGCCAGCAGTCGAGCGCGTCCGGGCAGCGGGGTGCCCTACGAGCAGTACTTC | CASSRARPGSGVPYEQYF
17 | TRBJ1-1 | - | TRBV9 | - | TGTGCCAGCAGTGAGGGTTGGGGGGAGGGGGTGTACACTGAAGCTTTCTTT | CASSEGWGEGVYTEAFF
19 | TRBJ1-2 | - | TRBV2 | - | TGTGCCAGCTCACCACCGGGTATTGGCCGGGGCACCCAACCCCATGGCTACACCTTC | CASSPPGIGRGTQPHGYTF
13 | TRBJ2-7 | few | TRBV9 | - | TGTGCCAGCAGCGTAAGCAGTACGGGTGGGCAGTACTTC | CASSVSSTGGQYF
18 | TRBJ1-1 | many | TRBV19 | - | TGTGCCAGTAGTAAGCAGGGGAGTATGGCCACCATGAACACTGAAGCTTTCTTT | CASSKQGSMATMNTEAFF
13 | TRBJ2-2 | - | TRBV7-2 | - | TGTGCCAGCAGCTTCGGTTCGGCCGGGGTGCTGTTTTTT | CASSFGSAGVLFF
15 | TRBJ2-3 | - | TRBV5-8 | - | TGCGCCAGCAGCCTGCTGGGTGCTAGCACAGATACGCAGTATTTT | CASSLLGASTDTQYF
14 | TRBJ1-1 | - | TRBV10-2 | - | TGCGCCAGCAGTGACGAAGTTGGGAACACTGAAGCATATTTT | CASSDEVGNTEAYF
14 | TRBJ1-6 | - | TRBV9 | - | TGTGCCAGCAGCGCAGTAGGGGGTTCCCCCCACTTTGACTTT | CASSAVGGSPHFDF
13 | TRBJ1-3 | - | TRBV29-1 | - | TGCAGCGTTGGGGCGATCTCTGGAAACACCATCTATTTT | CSVGAISGNTIYF
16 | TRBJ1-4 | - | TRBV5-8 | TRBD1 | TGTGCCAGCAGTGAGCAGACCGGGACAGCTTATGAAAAACTGTTTTTT | CASSEQTGTAYEKLFF
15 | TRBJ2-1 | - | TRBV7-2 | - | TGTGCCAGCAGACTGGTTCAGGGACGGCGCCCTGTGCTGTTCTTC | CASRLVQGRRPVLFF
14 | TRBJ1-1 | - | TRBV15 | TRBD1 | TGCGCCAGCAGCAGGGGGCGCGGGAAGACTGAAGCTTTCTTT | CASSRGRGKTEAFF
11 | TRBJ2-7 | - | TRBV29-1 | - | TGCAGCGTTTTCGCGGAATACGAGCAGTACTTC | CSVFAEYEQYF
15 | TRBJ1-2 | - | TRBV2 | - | TGTGCCAGCAGCGCAGCCCACGAATCTATCCACGGCTACACCTTC | CASSAAHESIHGYTF
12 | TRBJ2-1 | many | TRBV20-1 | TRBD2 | TGCAGTGCTAGAGGGGGACTAGCGAGTCAAGTCTTC | CSARGGLASQVF
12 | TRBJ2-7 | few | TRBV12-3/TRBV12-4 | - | TGTGCCAGCAGTTTGGGGGGGCCCGAGCAGTACTTC | CASSLGGPEQYF
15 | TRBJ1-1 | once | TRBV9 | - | TGTGCCAGCAGCGTTGATCAGAAGCAGTTCATCGAACCTTTCTTT | CASSVDQKQFIEPFF
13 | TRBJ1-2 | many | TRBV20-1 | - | TGCAGTGCTAGAGATGGAGGGACCTATGGCTACACCTTC | CSARDGGTYGYTF
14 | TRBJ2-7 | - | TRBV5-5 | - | TGTGCCAGCAGCTTGGCTGCCGGTTCCTACGAGCAGTACTTC | CASSLAAGSYEQYF
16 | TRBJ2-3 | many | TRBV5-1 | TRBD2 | TGCGCCAGCAGCTTGGAAGGCGGGGGGATAACAGATACGCAGTATTTT | CASSLEGGGITDTQYF
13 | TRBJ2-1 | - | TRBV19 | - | TGTGCCAGTAGTATCGCGGCGATGAAGGAGCAGTTCTTC | CASSIAAMKEQFF
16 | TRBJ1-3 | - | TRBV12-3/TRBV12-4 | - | TGTGCCAGCAGCCGGGCAGGGGCCCACTCTGGAAACACCATATATTTT | CASSRAGAHSGNTIYF
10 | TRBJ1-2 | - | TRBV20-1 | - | TGCAGTGCCTGGACGGGAGGCTACACCTTC | CSAWTGGYTF
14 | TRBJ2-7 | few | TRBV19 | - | TGTGCCAGTAGTATGCGTGGGGGCGCCTACGAGCAGTACTTC | CASSMRGGAYEQYF
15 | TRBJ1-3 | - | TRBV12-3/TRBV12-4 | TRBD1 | TGTGCCAGCAACGGGACAGCTGGGACTGGAAACACCATATATTTT | CASNGTAGTGNTIYF
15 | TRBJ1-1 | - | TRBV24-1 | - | TGTGCCAGCAGTTTATTCACGGGTAAGACAGATGAAGCTTACTTT | CASSLFTGKTDEAYF
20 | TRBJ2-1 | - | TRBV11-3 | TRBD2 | TGTGCCAGCAGCTTAGTAGGTCAGCGGGGGGATCCCTTCCCCTACAATGAGCAGTTCTTC | CASSLVGQRGDPFPYNEQFF
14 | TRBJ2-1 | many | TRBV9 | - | TGTGCCAGCTGGTGGCTGGCTTTGGGCAATGAGCAGTTCTTC | CASWWLALGNEQFF
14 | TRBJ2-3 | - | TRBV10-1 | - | TGTGCCAGCAGCCGGGACAAGAGCTTGGATACGCAGTATTTT | CASSRDKSLDTQYF
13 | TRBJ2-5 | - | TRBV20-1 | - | TGCAGTGCTAGAGCGGGTAGGGAGGAGACCCAGTACTTC | CSARAGREETQYF
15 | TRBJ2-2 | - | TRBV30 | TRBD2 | TGTGCCTGGAGTCTCGTAGCGGGGTACACCGGGGAGCTGTTTTTT | CAWSLVAGYTGELFF
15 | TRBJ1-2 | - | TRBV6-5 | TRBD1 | TGTGCCAGCAGTCTCACAGGGGAGGCGGGCTATGGCTACACCTTC | CASSLTGEAGYGYTF
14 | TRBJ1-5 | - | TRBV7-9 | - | TGTGCCAGCAGCACAATCGGAGGGGGTCAGCCCCACCATTTT | CASSTIGGGQPHHF
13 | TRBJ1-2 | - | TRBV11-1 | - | TGTGCCAGCGAGTTTAACGGCCTCCATGGCTACACCTTC | CASEFNGLHGYTF
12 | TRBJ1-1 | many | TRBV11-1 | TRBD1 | TGTGCCAGCAGCCTCCGGGACAGTGAAGCTTTCTTT | CASSLRDSEAFF
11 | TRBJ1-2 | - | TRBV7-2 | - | TGTGCCAGCAGCCGTATGTATGGCTTCACCTTC | CASSRMYGFTF
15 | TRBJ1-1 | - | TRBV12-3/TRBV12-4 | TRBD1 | TGTGCCAGCAGTCTGGGACAGGGTTGGAACACTGAAGCTTTCTTT | CASSLGQGWNTEAFF
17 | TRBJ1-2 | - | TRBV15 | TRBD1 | TGTGCCACCAGCTGTGGGAATACGAGACAGGGGAACTATGGCTACGCCTTC | CATSCGNTRQGNYGYAF
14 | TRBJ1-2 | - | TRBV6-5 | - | TGTGCCAGCAGTTATGTCAGGGTAGGCTATGGCTACACCTTC | CASSYVRVGYGYTF
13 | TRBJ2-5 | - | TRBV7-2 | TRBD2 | TGTGCCAGCAGCCCTGGACTAGCAAAGACCCAATACTTC | CASSPGLAKTQYF
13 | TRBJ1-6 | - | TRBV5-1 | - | TGCGCCAGCACCAAACTCGACGATTCACCCCTCCACTTT | CASTKLDDSPLHF
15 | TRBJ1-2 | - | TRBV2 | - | TGTGCCAGCAGTGAACGTCAGGGGAGTCCTTATGGCTACACCTTC | CASSERQGSPYGYTF
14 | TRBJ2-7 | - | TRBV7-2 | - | TGTGCCAGCAGCCTCGGTTACAGGGAGTACACTGAAGCCTTC | CASSLGYREYTEAF
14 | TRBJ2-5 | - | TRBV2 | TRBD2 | TGTGCCAGCAGTGTCGTGGCTAGCGGAGAGACCCAGTACTTC | CASSVVASGETQYF
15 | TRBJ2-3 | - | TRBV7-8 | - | TGTGCCAGCAGCGTAAGTCGCGGTAGCGAGGATACGCAGTATTTT | CASSVSRGSEDTQYF
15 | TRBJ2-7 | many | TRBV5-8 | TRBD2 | TGTGCCAGCAGCTTGGCGACTAGCGGATTATACGAGCAGTACTTC | CASSLATSGLYEQYF
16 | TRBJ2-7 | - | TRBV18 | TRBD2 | TGTGCCAGCTCACCTGGGACTAGCGGGGGATCCTACGAGCAGTACTTC | CASSPGTSGGSYEQYF
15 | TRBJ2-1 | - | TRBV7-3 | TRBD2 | TGTGCCAGTAGTATACGGGGGGTAACCTACAATGAGCAGTTCTTC | CASSIRGVTYNEQFF
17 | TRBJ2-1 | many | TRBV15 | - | TGTGCCACCAGCAGAGATAGCCACTTATTCTCCTACAATGAGCAGTTCTTC | CATSRDSHLFSYNEQFF
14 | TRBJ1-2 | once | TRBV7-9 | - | TGTGCCAGCAGCCCGGACACGGGGAACTATGGCTACACCTTC | CASSPDTGNYGYTF